The T cell receptor beta chain under discussion was sequenced for a study of blood T cell repertoires in COVID-19. Study in general: Material from acute and convalescent COVID-19 was sourced from the United States, Italy and Spain.

Participant age was roughly 18 to 95 years, and participants resided in approximately 25 US areas. Germline CDR1 LGHDT, CDR2 YNNKEL (reference sequence). The CDR3 is 13 amino acids. V shed 4 bases, J shed 8 bases, and the junction held 7 bases outside the gene matches. Only a few counts were recorded for this clone. Assay used: immunoSEQ multiplex PCR; TCRdb lists only in-frame clones, some missing. The sample includes a few hundred thousand clones, about 87% of them seen just once. The sample consisted of PBMCs or T cells enriched from blood (not recorded which). The source is a woman aged 50 to 60 who had recovered from COVID-19. The gene calls are TRBV3-1 (or the pseudogene TRBV3-2) and TRBJ1-2, with 7 bases matching TRBD1. The CDR3 reads CASSPRQGGGYTF. In DNA, the CDR3 is TGTGCCAGCAGCCCTCGACAGGGCGGAGGCTACACCTTC.